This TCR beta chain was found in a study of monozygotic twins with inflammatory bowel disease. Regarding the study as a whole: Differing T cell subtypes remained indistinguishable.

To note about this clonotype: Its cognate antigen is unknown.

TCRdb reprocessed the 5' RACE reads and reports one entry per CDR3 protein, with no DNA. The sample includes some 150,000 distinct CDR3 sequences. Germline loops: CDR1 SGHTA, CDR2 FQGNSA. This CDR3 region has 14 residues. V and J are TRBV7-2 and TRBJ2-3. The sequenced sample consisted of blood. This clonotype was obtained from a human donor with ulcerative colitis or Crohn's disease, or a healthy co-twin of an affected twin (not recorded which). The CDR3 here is CASSLDRRVDTQYF.